A single sample is the source of the 16 T cell receptor beta chains below, sequenced in a study of early T cells in non-severe SARS-CoV-2 infection. TCRdb re-derived calls from the 5' RACE reads in MiXCR, one entry per CDR3 protein. Seen here are about 40,000 distinct CDR3 sequences, roughly 5% observed once, and the top ten hold about 5%. Source material: whole blood. The receptor source for this set is an adult who was a healthcare worker with PCR-confirmed SARS-CoV-2 infection or an uninfected control (not recorded which).

The table lists this clonotype with many counts. The chain joins TRBV12-3 or TRBV12-4 to TRBJ1-4, with D maybe TRBD1 (5 bases). The CDR3 sequence is 16 residues long. V was trimmed by 3 bases and J by 7 bases, leaving 18 bases between them. Here the CDR3 DNA reads TGTGCCAGCAGTTTGTATGCCGCGCCGGGGGGTGAAAAACTGTTTTTT. It yields the protein CASSLYAAPGGEKLFF.

Ten or more counts support this clonotype. The chain combines TRBV27 with TRBJ1-6, with D uncertain. The CDR3 sequence is 12 residues long. Trimming left V 8 bases short and J 5 bases short, with 7 bases between. CDR1 MNHEY and CDR2 SMNVEV come from the germline V gene (reference sequence). The DNA of the CDR3 is TGTGCCAGCTCCGGCAATAATTCACCCCTCCACTTT. It specifies CASSGNNSPLHF.

Ten or more counts support this clonotype. The chain joins TRBV11-2 to TRBJ2-1; no clear D. This CDR3 region has 14 residues. Germline V CDR1 and CDR2: SGHAT, FQNNGV. Trimming removed 4 bases from V and 3 bases from J, with 10 bases in between. CDR3 region: CASSYRLSYNEQFF. The CDR3 DNA sequence: TGTGCCAGCAGCTACCGACTGAGCTACAATGAGCAGTTCTTC.

There are a few counts of this clonotype. The genes are TRBV6-2 or TRBV6-3 and TRBJ2-2; D is uncertain. CDR1 and CDR2 from the germline V gene are MNHEY and SVGEGT. The V end was cut by 6 bases, the J end by 3 bases, with 2 bases between. The CDR3 consists of 11 residues. The CDR3: CASRDTGELFF. In DNA, the CDR3 is TGTGCCAGCAGGGACACCGGGGAGCTGTTTTTT.

This clonotype was observed a few times. This chain uses TRBV7-9 with TRBJ2-3, with D perhaps given as TRBD1 or TRBD2 (5 bases each). CDR3 length: 16 residues. Between the trimmed V and J ends, which lost 2 bases and 1 base, there was a span of 13 bases. Germline CDR1 and CDR2: SEHNR and FQNEAQ (reference sequence). The CDR3 DNA reads TGTGCCAGCAGCTTATTGGGGACGGGGCGCACAGATACGCAGTATTTT. Translation gives CASSLLGTGRTDTQYF. The full variable domain, with the rest looked up from reference TRBV7-9 and TRBJ2-3, is DTGVSQNPRHKITKRGQNVTFRCDPISEHNRLYWYRQTLGQGPEFLTYFQNEAQLEKSRLLSDRFSAERPKGSFSTLEIQRTEQGDSAMYLCASSLLGTGRTDTQYFGPGTRLTVL.

By share, this clonotype ranks as medium-sized. The CDR3 nucleotides read TGTGCCAGCAGCTTAGGACCCGGGGTCGAGCAGTACTTC. Translated, it gives CASSLGPGVEQYF. The rearrangement joins TRBV7-6 to TRBJ2-7; maybe TRBD2 (5 bases). V shed 1 base and J shed 6 bases, with 10 bases lying between them. CDR1 is SGHVS, CDR2 FNYEAQ, per germline. The CDR3 runs to 13 residues.

This clonotype was recorded many times. This chain connects TRBV11-2 to TRBJ2-7; tentatively, D is TRBD2 (6 bases). CDR1 and CDR2 from the germline V gene are SGHAT and FQNNGV. This CDR3 comprises 16 residues. The germline V and J ends were trimmed by 2 bases and 3 bases, with 17 bases remaining between them. The CDR3: CASSLMSSPAGYEQYF. In DNA, the CDR3 is TGTGCCAGCAGCTTAATGTCAAGTCCAGCGGGCTACGAGCAGTACTTC.

The sample holds many counts of this clonotype. The V gene is TRBV20-1, the J gene TRBJ1-4, with a possible D match to TRBD1 (5 bases). V was shortened by 6 bases and J by 5 bases, with 16 bases between the two germline ends. The V gene's germline CDR1 is DFQATT and CDR2 SNEGSKA (reference sequence). The CDR3 is made up of 14 amino acids. Written as DNA, the CDR3 is TGCAGTGCCCGGAAGGGTGGGGGGAATGAAAAACTGTTTTTT. Its protein is CSARKGGGNEKLFF.

This clonotype was seen at least ten times. V gene TRBV5-1 combines with J gene TRBJ1-6; 8 nucleotides match TRBD1. Per germline, CDR1 SGHRS and CDR2 YFSETQ. Trimming at V came to 0 bases and at J to 14 bases, leaving 10 bases not matched to a gene. The CDR3 runs 15 residues. CDR3: CASSLEGTGAQSLHF. The CDR3 region has the DNA TGCGCCAGCAGCTTGGAAGGGACAGGCGCCCAATCCCTCCACTTT.

The chain couples TRBV7-8 to TRBJ1-5, with D uncertain. The V gene lost 2 bases and the J gene lost 4 bases, with 9 bases spanning the gap. CDR3 size: 14 residues. Germline values: CDR1 SGHVS, CDR2 FQNEAQ. CDR3 region: CASSLMAGNQPQHF. The CDR3 region has the DNA TGTGCCAGCAGCTTAATGGCCGGGAATCAGCCCCAGCATTTT.

This clonotype has a count of ten or more. J is TRBJ1-1 and V is TRBV29-1; TRBD1 matches at 11 bases. This CDR3 spans 13 amino acids. The V and J ends lost 8 bases and 3 bases, in that order; junction bases with no gene match: 5. Germline CDR1 is SQVTM and CDR2 is ANQGSEA. The CDR3 region has the DNA TGCAGCTTTCGGGGACAGGGGGACACTGAAGCTTTCTTT. It codes for CSFRGQGDTEAFF.

The sample holds a few counts of this clonotype. The gene calls are TRBV24-1 and TRBJ2-1; 14 nucleotides line up with TRBD2. Trimming cost V 7 bases and J 10 bases; bases outside gene matches: 5. The germline V gene encodes CDR1 KGHDR and CDR2 SFDVKD. This CDR3 spans 14 amino acids. The CDR3 loop is CATRGLAGATEQFF. In DNA form, the CDR3 reads TGTGCCACCAGGGGACTAGCGGGAGCGACGGAGCAGTTCTTC.

In its sample, this clonotype was seen a few times. The V call is TRBV7-8, the J call TRBJ2-7; no clear D. CDR3 length equals 11 residues. Trimming cost V 1 base and J 5 bases, with 3 bases left between them. Germline CDR1 and CDR2: SGHVS and FQNEAQ. The CDR3 here is CASSLDHEQYF. The CDR3 DNA sequence: TGTGCCAGCAGCTTAGACCACGAGCAGTACTTC. Full variable domain (rest looked up from reference TRBV7-8 and TRBJ2-7): GAGVSQSPRYKVAKRGQDVALRCDPISGHVSLFWYQQALGQGPEFLTYFQNEAQLDKSGLPSDRFFAERPEGSVSTLKIQRTQQEDSAVYLCASSLDHEQYFGPGTRLTVT.

The table lists this clonotype with many counts. The rearrangement uses TRBV9 and TRBJ1-6; 9 bases line up with TRBD1. The CDR3 is 14 residues long. Germline CDR1 reads SGDLS; CDR2 reads YYNGEE. V gave up 4 bases and J gave up 7 bases; unmatched junction bases: 3. The CDR3 DNA sequence: TGTGCCAGCAGCCAGGGACAGGGAAATTCACCCCTCCACTTT. It specifies CASSQGQGNSPLHF.

This clonotype was seen ten or more times. The chain combines TRBV11-2 with TRBJ2-3; possibly TRBD1 or TRBD2 for D (5 bases each). The CDR3 contains 15 residues. Germline V gene data show CDR1 as SGHAT and CDR2 as FQNNGV. The V end was cut by 8 bases, the J end by 0 bases, with 15 bases between. The CDR3 DNA reads as TGTGCCAGCGACGTTACGGGACCCAGCACAGATACGCAGTATTTT. Translated: CASDVTGPSTDTQYF.

This clonotype is deemed medium-sized. The chain links TRBV20-1 to TRBJ2-3; 7 bases line up with TRBD2. CDR1 and CDR2 from the germline V gene are DFQATT and SNEGSKA (reference sequence). Losses at the gene ends were 4 bases for V and 2 bases for J; bases not matched to a gene: 15. The CDR3 has 17 residues. The CDR3 spells CSAIMITRGGLTDTQYF. As DNA, the CDR3 is TGCAGTGCTATAATGATTACTCGCGGGGGACTCACAGATACGCAGTATTTT.